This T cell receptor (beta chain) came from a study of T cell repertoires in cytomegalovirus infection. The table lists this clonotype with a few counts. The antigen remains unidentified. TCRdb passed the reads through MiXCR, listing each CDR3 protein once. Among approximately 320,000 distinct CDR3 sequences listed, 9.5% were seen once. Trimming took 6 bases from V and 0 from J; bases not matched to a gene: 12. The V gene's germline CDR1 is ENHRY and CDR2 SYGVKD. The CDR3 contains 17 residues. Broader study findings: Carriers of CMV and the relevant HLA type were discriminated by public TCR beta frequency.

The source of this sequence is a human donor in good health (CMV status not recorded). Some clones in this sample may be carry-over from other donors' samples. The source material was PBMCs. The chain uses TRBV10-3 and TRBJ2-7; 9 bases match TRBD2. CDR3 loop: CAIRARASGNSSYEQYF. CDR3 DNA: TGTGCCATCAGGGCCAGGGCTAGCGGGAACAGCTCCTACGAGCAGTACTTC.